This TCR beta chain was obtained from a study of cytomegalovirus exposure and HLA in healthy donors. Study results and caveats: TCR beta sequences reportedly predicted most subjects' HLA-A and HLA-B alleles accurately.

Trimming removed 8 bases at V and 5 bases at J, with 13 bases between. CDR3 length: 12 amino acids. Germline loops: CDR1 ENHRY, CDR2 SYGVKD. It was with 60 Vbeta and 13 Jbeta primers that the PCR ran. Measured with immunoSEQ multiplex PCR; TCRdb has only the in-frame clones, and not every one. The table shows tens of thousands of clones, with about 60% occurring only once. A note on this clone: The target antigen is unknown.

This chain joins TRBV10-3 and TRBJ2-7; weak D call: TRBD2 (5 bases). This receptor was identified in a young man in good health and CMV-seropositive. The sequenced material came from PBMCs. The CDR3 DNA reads TGTGCCATCTCAAGAGGGCTGGACGAGCAGTACTTC. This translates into CAISRGLDEQYF.